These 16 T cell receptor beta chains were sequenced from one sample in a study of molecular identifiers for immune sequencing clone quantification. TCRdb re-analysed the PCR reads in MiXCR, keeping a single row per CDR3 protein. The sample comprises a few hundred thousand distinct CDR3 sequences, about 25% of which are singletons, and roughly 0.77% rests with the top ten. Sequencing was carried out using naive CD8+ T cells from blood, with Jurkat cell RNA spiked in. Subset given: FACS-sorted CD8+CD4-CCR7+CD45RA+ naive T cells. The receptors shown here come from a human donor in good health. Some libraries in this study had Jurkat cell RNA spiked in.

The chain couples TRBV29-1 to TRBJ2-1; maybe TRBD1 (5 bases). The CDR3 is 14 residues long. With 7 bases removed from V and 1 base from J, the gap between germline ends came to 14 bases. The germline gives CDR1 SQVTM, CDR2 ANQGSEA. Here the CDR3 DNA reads TGCAGCGCAGTAAGAAGGGGTTCCTACAATGAGCAGTTCTTC. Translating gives CSAVRRGSYNEQFF.

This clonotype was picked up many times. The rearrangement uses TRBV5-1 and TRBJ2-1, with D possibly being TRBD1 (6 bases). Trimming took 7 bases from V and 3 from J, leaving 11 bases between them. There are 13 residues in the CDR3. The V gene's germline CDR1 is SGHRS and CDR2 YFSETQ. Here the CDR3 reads CASREDSYNEQFF. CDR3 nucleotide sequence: TGCGCCAGCCGCGAGGACAGCTACAATGAGCAGTTCTTC.

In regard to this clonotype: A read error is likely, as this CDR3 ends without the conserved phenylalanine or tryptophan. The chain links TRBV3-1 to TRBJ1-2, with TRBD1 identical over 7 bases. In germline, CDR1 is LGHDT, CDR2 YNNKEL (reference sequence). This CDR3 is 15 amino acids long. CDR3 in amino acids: CASSQAGTVNYGYTL. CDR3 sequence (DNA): TGCGCCAGCAGCCAAGCCGGGACAGTGAACTATGGCTACACCCTC.

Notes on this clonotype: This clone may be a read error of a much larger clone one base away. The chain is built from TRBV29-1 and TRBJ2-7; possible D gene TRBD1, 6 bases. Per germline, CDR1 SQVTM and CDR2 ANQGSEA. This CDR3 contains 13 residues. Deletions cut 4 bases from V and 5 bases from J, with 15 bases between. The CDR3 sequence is CSVVQGFSHEQYF. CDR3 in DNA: TGCAGCGTTGTGCAGGGGTTTTCCCACGAGCAGTACTTC.

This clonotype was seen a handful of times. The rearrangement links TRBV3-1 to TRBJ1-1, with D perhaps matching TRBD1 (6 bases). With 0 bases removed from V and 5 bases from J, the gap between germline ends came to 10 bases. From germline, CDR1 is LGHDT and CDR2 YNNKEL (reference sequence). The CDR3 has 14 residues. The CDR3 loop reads CASSQEVGGTEAFF. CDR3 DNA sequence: TGTGCCAGCAGCCAAGAGGTAGGGGGAACTGAAGCTTTCTTT. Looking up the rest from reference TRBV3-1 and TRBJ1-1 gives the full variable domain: DTAVSQTPKYLVTQMGNDKSIKCEQNLGHDTMYWYKQDSKKFLKIMFSYNNKELIINETVPNRFSPKSPDKAHLNLHINSLELGDSAVYFCASSQEVGGTEAFFGQGTRLTVV.

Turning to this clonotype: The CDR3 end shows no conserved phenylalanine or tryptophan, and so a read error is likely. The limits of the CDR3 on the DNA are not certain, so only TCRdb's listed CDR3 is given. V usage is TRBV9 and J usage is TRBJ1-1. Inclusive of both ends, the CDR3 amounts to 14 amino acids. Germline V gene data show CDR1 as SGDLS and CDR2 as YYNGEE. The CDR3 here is CASSVSFLNTEALY.

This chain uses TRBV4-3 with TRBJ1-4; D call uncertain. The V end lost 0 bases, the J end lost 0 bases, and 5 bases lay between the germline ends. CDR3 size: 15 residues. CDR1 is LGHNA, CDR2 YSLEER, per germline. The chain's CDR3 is CASSQDLATNEKLFF. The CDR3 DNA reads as TGCGCCAGCAGCCAAGATTTGGCAACTAATGAAAAACTGTTTTTT.

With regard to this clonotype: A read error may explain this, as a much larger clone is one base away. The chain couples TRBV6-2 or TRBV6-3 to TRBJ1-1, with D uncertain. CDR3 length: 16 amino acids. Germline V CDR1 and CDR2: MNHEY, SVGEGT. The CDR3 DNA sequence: TGTGCCGGCAGAACGGACGGTATATCCGGGAACACTGAAGCTTTCTTT. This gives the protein CAGRTDGISGNTEAFF.

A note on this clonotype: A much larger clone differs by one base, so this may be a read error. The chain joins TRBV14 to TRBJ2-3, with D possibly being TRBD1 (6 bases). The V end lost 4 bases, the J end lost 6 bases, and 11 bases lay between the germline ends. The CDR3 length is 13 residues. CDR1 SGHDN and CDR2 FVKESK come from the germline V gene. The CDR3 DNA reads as TGTGCCAGCAGCCTAGGGGGTCAGGATACGCAGTATTTT. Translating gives CASSLGGQDTQYF.

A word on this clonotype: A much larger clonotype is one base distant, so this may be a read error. In DNA form, the CDR3 reads TGTGCCAGCTCATACGCGGCCTCCTACAAGCAGTACTTC. The encoded protein is CASSYAASYKQYF. The chain has TRBV7-9 and TRBJ2-7, with unresolved D. This CDR3 is 13 amino acids long. CDR1 is SEHNR and CDR2 is FQNEAQ in the germline V gene (reference sequence).

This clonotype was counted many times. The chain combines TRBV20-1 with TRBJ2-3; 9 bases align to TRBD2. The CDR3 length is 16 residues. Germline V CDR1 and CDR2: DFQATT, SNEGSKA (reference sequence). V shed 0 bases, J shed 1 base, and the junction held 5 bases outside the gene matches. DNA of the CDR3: TGCAGTGCTAGAGAGGAACTAGCGGGCCGCACAGATACGCAGTATTTT. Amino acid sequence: CSAREELAGRTDTQYF.

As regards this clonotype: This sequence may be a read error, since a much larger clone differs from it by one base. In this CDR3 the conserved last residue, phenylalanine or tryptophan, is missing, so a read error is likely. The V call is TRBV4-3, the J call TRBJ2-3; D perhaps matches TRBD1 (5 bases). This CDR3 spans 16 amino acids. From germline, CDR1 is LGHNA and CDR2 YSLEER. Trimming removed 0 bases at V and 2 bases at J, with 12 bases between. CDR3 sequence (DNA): TGCGCCAGCAGCCAAGATGGGGCATCCAACACAGATACGCAGTATCTT. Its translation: CASSQDGASNTDTQYL.

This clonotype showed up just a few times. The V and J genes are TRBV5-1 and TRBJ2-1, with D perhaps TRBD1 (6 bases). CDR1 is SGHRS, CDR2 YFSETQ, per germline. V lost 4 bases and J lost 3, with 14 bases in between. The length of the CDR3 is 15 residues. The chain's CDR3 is CASSPQGHNYNEQFF. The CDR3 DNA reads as TGCGCCAGCAGCCCACAGGGACACAACTACAATGAGCAGTTCTTC.

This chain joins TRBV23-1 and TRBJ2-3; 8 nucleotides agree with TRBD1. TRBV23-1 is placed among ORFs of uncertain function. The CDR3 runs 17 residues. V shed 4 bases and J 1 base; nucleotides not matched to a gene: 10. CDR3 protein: CASSPKWTGFGTDTQYF. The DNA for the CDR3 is TGCGCCAGCAGTCCCAAATGGACAGGGTTCGGCACAGATACGCAGTATTTT.

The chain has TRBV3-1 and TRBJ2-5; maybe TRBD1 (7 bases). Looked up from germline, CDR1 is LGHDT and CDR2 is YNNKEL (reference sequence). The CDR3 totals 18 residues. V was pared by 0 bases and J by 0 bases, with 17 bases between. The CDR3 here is CASSQDREQGEYQETQYF. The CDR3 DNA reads TGTGCCAGCAGCCAAGATCGGGAGCAGGGGGAGTACCAAGAGACCCAGTACTTC.

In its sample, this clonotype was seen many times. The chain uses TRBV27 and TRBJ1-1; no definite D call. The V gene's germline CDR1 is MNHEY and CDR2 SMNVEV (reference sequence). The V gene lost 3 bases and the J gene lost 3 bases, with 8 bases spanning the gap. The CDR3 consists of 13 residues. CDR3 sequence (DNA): TGTGCCAGCAGTTTGTATGGGGACACTGAAGCTTTCTTT. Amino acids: CASSLYGDTEAFF.